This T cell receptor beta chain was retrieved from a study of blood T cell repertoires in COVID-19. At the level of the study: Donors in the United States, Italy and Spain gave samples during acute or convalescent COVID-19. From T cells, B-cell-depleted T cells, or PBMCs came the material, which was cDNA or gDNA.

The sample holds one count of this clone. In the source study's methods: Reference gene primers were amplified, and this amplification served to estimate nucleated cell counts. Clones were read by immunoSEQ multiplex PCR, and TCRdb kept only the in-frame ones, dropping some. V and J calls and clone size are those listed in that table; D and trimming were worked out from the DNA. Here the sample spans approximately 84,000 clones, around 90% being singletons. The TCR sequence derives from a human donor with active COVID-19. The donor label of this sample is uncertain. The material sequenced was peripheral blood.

The CDR3: CASTRGGWYNEQFF. The CDR3 DNA sequence: TGTGCCAGTACCCGGGGGGGCTGGTACAATGAGCAGTTCTTC. The chain joins TRBV6-5 to TRBJ2-1; the match to TRBD2 covers 8 bases. The germline V gene has CDR1 MNHEY and CDR2 SVGAGI. After removal of 9 bases from V and 4 bases from J, the junction contained 8 bases not matched to a gene. This CDR3 has 14 amino acids.